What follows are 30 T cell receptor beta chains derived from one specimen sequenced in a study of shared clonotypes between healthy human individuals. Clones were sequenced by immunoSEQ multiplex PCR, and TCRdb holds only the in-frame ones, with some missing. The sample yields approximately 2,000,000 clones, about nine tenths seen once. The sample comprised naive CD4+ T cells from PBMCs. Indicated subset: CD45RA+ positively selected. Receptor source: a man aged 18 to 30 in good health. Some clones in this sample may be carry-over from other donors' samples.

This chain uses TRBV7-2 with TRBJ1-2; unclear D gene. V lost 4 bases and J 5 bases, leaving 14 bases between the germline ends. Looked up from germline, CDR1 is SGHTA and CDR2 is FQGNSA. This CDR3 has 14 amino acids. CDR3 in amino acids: CASSSRRERYGYTF. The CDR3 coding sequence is TGTGCCAGCAGCTCACGCCGGGAGCGATATGGCTACACCTTC.

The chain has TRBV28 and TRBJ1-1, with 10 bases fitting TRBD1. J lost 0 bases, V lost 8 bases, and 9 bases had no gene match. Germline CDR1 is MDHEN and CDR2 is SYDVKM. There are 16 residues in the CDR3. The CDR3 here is CASPSGGQGMNTEAFF. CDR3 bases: TGTGCCAGCCCGTCGGGGGGACAGGGGATGAACACTGAAGCTTTCTTT.

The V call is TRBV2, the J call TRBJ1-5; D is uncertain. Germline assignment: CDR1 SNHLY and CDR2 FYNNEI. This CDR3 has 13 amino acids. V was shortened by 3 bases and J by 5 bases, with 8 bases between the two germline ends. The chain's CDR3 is CASSETDYQPQHF. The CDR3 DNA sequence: TGTGCCAGCAGTGAGACGGACTATCAGCCCCAGCATTTT.

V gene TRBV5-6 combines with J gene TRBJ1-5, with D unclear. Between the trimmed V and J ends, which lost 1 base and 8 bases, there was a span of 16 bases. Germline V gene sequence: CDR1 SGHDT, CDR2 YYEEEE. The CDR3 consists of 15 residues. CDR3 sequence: CASSLTDRPKEPQHF. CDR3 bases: TGTGCCAGCAGCTTGACAGATCGACCCAAGGAGCCCCAGCATTTT.

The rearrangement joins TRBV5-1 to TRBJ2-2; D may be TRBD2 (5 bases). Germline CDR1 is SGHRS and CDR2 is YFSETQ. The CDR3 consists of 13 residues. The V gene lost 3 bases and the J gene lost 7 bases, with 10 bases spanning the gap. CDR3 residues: CASSSLRGGELFF. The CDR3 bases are TGCGCCAGCAGCTCCCTCCGGGGCGGGGAGCTGTTTTTT.

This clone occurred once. The CDR3 reads CASSENLVSVGTEAFF. In DNA, the CDR3 is TGTGCCAGCAGTGAAAATTTGGTCTCAGTGGGCACTGAAGCTTTCTTT. The V call is TRBV6-1, the J call TRBJ1-1, with D hard to call. CDR3 length: 16 amino acids. V lost 2 bases, J lost 4 bases, and 17 bases lay in between. The germline V gene has CDR1 MNHNS and CDR2 SASEGT.

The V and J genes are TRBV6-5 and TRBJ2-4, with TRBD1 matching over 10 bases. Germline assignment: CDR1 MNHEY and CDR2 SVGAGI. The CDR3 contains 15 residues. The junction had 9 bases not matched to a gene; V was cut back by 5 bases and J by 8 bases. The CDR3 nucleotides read TGTGCCAGCAGTCGAGGGACAGGGGTAATTCACATTCAGTACTTC. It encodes CASSRGTGVIHIQYF.

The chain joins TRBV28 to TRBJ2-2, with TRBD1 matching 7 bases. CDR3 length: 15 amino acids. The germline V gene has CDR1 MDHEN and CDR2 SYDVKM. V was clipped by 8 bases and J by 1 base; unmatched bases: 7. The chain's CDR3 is CASGRDRMNTGELFF. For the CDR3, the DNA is TGTGCCAGCGGAAGGGACAGAATGAACACCGGGGAGCTGTTTTTT.

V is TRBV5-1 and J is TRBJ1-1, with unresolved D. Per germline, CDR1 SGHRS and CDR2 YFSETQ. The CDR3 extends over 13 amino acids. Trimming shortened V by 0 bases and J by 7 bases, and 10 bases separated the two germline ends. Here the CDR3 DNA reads TGCGCCAGCAGCTTGGGGGGTCACGATGAAGCTTTCTTT. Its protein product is CASSLGGHDEAFF.

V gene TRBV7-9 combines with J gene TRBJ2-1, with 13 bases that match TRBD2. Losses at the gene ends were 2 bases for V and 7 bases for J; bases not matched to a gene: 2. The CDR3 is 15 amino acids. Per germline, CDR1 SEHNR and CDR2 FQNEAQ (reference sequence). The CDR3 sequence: CASSLRGLAGNEQFF. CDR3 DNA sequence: TGTGCCAGCAGCTTAAGGGGACTAGCGGGGAATGAGCAGTTCTTC.

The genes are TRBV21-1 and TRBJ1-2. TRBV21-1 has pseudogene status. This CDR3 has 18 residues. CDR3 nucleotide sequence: TGTGCCAGCAGCAAAGAATCGCCCAACCCGGGGGGCGGCTATGGCTACACCTTC. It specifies CASSKESPNPGGGYGYTF.

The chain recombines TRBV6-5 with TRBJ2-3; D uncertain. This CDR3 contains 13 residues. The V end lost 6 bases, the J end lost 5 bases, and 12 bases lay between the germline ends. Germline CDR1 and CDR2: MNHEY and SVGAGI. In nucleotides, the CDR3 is TGTGCCAGCAGACGACGTATTGTAGATACGCAGTATTTT. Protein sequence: CASRRRIVDTQYF.

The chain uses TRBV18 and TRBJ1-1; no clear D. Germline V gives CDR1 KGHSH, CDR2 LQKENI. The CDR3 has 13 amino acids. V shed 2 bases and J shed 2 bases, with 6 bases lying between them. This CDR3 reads CASSPSPNTEAFF. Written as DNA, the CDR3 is TGTGCCAGCTCACCATCTCCAAACACTGAAGCTTTCTTT.

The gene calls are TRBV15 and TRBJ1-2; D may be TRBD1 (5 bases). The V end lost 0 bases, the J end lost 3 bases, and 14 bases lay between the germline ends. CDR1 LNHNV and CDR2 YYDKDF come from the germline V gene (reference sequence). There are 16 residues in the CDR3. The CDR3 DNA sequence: TGTGCCACCAGCAGAGATGGGGCAGAAATTCACTATGGCTACACCTTC. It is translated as CATSRDGAEIHYGYTF. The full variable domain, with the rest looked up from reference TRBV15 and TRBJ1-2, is DAMVIQNPRYQVTQFGKPVTLSCSQTLNHNVMYWYQQKSSQAPKLLFHYYDKDFNNEADTPDNFQSRRPNTSFCFLDIRSPGLGDTAMYLCATSRDGAEIHYGYTFGSGTRLTVV.

CDR3 sequence: CASSYSGSLSSYEQYF. DNA for the CDR3: TGTGCCAGCAGTTACTCTGGCAGCTTGAGCTCCTACGAGCAGTACTTC. The gene calls are TRBV6-5 and TRBJ2-7, with D hard to call. Germline V CDR1 and CDR2: MNHEY, SVGAGI. This CDR3 is 16 amino acids long. The germline V and J ends were trimmed by 0 bases and 0 bases, with 12 bases remaining between them.

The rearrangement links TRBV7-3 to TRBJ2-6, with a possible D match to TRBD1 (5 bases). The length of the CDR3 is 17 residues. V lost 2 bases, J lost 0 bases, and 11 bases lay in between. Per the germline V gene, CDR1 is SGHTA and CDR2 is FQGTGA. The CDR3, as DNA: TGTGCCAGCAGCTTATCGCAGGGCTACTCTGGGGCCAACGTCCTGACTTTC. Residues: CASSLSQGYSGANVLTF.

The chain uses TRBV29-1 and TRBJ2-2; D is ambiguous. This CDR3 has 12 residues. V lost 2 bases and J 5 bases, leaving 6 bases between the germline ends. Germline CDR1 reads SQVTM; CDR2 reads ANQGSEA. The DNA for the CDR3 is TGCAGCGTTGAATTAGGTACCGGGGAGCTGTTTTTT. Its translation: CSVELGTGELFF.

Here the CDR3 reads CASSQTGARNYGYTF. The CDR3 DNA sequence: TGTGCCAGCTCACAAACAGGGGCACGTAACTATGGCTACACCTTC. The gene calls are TRBV18 and TRBJ1-2, with 7 bases fitting TRBD1. Trimming at V came to 4 bases and at J to 1 base, leaving 6 bases not matched to a gene. Germline values: CDR1 KGHSH, CDR2 LQKENI. The CDR3 contains 15 residues.

CDR3 in amino acids: CASSEGGNQPQHF. As DNA, the CDR3 is TGTGCCAGCAGTGAAGGCGGCAATCAGCCCCAGCATTTT. This chain uses TRBV25-1 with TRBJ1-5; no definite D call. The CDR3 contains 13 residues. The germline gives CDR1 MGHDK, CDR2 SYGVNS. The germline V and J ends were trimmed by 2 bases and 2 bases, with 4 bases remaining between them.

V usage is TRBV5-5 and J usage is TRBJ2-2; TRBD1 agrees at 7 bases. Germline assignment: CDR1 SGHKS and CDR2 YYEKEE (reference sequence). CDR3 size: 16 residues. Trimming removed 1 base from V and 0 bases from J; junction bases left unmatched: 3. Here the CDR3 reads CASSLQQGANTGELFF. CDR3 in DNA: TGTGCCAGCAGCTTGCAGCAGGGGGCGAACACCGGGGAGCTGTTTTTT.

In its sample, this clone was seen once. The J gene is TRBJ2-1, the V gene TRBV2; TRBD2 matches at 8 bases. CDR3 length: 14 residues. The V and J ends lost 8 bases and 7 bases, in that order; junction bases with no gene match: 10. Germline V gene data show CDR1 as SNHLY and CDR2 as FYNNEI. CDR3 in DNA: TGTGCCAGCCCCGGGACTAGGGGGACAAATGAGCAGTTCTTC. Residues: CASPGTRGTNEQFF.

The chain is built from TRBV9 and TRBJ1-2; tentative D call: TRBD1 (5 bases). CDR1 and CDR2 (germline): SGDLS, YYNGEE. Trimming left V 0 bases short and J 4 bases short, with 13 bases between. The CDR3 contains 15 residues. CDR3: CASSVGLQEVYGYTF. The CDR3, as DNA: TGTGCCAGCAGCGTAGGTCTACAGGAGGTCTATGGCTACACCTTC. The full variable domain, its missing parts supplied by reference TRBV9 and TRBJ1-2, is DSGVTQTPKHLITATGQRVTLRCSPRSGDLSVYWYQQSLDQGLQFLIQYYNGEERAKGNILERFSAQQFPDLHSELNLSSLELGDSALYFCASSVGLQEVYGYTFGSGTRLTVV.

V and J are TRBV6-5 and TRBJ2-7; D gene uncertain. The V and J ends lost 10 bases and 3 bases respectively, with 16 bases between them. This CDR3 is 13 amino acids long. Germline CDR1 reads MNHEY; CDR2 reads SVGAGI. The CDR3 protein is CATTRAGYYEQYF. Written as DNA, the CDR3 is TGTGCCACCACCCGGGCAGGATACTACGAGCAGTACTTC.

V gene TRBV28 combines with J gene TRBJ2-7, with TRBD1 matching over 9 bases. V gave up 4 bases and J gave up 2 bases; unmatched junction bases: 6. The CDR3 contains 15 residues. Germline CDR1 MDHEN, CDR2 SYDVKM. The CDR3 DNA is TGTGCCAGCAGTTCCGTGGACAGGGGACCCTACGAGCAGTACTTC. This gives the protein CASSSVDRGPYEQYF.

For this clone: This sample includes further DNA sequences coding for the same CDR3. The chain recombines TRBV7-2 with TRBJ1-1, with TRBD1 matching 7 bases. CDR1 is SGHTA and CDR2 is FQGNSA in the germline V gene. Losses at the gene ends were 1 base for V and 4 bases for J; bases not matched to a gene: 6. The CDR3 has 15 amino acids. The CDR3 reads CASSLGGAGGTEAFF. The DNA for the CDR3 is TGTGCCAGCAGCTTAGGAGGGGCAGGGGGCACTGAAGCTTTCTTT. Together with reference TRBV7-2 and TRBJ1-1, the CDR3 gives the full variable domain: GAGVSQSPSNKVTEKGKDVELRCDPISGHTALYWYRQSLGQGLEFLIYFQGNSAPDKSGLPSDRFSAERTGGSVSTLTIQRTQQEDSAVYLCASSLGGAGGTEAFFGQGTRLTVV.

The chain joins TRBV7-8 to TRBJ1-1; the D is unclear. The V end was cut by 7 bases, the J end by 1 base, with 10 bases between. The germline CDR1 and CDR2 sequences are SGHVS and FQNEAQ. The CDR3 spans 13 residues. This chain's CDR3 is CASTNGRNTEAFF. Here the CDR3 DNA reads TGTGCCAGCACCAACGGGAGGAACACTGAAGCTTTCTTT.

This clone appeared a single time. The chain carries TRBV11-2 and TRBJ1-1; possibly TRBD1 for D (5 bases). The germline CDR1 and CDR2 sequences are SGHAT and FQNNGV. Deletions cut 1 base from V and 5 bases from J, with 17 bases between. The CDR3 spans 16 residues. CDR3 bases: TGTGCCAGCAGCTTAGGCCTCGGGGGTGTAAGAACTGAAGCTTTCTTT. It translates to CASSLGLGGVRTEAFF. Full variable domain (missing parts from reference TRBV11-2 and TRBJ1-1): EAGVAQSPRYKIIEKRQSVAFWCNPISGHATLYWYQQILGQGPKLLIQFQNNGVVDDSQLPKDRFSAERLKGVDSTLKIQPAKLEDSAVYLCASSLGLGGVRTEAFFGQGTRLTVV.

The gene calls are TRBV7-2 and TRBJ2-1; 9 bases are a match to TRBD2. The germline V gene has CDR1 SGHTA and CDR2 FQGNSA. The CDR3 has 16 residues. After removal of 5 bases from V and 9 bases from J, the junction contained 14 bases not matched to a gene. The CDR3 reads CASSRGSGLAIVEQFF. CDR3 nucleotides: TGTGCCAGCAGCCGGGGGTCGGGACTAGCCATCGTTGAGCAGTTCTTC.

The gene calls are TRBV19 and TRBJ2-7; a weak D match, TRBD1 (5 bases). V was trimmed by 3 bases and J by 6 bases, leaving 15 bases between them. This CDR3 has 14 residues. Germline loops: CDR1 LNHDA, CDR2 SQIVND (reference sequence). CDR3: CASSMVIGDIEQYF. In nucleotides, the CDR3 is TGTGCCAGTAGTATGGTCATAGGGGATATCGAGCAGTACTTC.

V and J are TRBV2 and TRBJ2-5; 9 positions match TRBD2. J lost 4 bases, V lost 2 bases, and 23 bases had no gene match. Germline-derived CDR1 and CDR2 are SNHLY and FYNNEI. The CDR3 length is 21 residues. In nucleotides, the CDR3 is TGTGCCAGCAGTGAAAGGGTATTCCGGGGAAGCGGGAGGAAGGGTCGAGAGACCCAGTACTTC. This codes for CASSERVFRGSGRKGRETQYF.